This is a list of T cell receptor beta chains from one sample in a study of read filtering for tumor transcriptome and immune sequencing. TCRdb re-analysed the reads in MiXCR, keeping a single row per CDR3 protein. This table holds over 45,000 distinct CDR3 sequences, roughly 19% found once. Sequences were obtained from a population of CD138-negative cells sorted from bone marrow. These receptors were collected from a donor at least 40 years old with multiple myeloma. Each CDR3 is given without its conserved first and last residue. A D gene is named only where the DNA matches it firmly.

V	D	J	CDR3
TRBV28	TRBD2	TRBJ2-1	GSTTAGSGGYTYNEQF
TRBV9	TRBD2	TRBJ2-7	ASSINSGGTPYEQY
TRBV27	TRBD1	TRBJ2-1	ASSPSGQGKATQF
TRBV3-1	NA	TRBJ2-6	ASSQNSGANVLT
TRBV20-1	NA	TRBJ1-2	SATIGYGYT
TRBV19	NA	TRBJ2-4	ATSLFAAKLAKNIQY
TRBV5-1	NA	TRBJ1-1	ASKPDENTEAF
TRBV12-3/TRBV12-4	TRBD1	TRBJ1-2	ASSQDRGGGYT
TRBV30	NA	TRBJ1-5	AWSLQDNQPQH
TRBV29-1	NA	TRBJ1-1	SVEQGATEAF
TRBV2	NA	TRBJ2-1	ASSGFTSYNEQF
TRBV6-1	NA	TRBJ1-5	ASRVFSNQPQH
TRBV3-1	NA	TRBJ2-7	ASTTGALYEQY
TRBV29-1	NA	TRBJ2-1	SAQAWTPRYNEQF
TRBV12-3/TRBV12-4	NA	TRBJ2-2	ASSKQDTGELF
TRBV28	TRBD1	TRBJ2-1	ASSFPGTGLYNDQF
TRBV29-1	TRBD1	TRBJ2-6	SVEGQGSGANVLI
TRBV25-1	TRBD1	TRBJ2-7	ASRQGSSYEQY
TRBV4-1	NA	TRBJ2-7	ASSSNAVQGAYEQY
TRBV7-3	NA	TRBJ2-3	ASSRRTSTDTQY
TRBV5-1	NA	TRBJ2-2	ASSLGRGSGELF
TRBV12-3/TRBV12-4	TRBD1	TRBJ1-5	ASSLVQGGDQPQH
TRBV29-1	NA	TRBJ2-1	SVEDWQDNEQF
TRBV4-1	TRBD1	TRBJ2-1	ASSRGQGSYNEQF
TRBV7-3	NA	TRBJ2-2	ASSFWGRNTGELF
TRBV18	NA	TRBJ2-1	ASSPAGNNEQF
TRBV5-1	NA	TRBJ2-5	ASSLNTGPQETQY
TRBV6-6	NA	TRBJ2-7	ASSSGIVYEQY
TRBV20-1	TRBD1	TRBJ2-3	SAKGQGATDTQY
TRBV5-1	NA	TRBJ1-3	ASSFTEDLLGNTIY
TRBV5-6	NA	TRBJ2-2	ASSLYLNTGELF
TRBV6-5	TRBD1	TRBJ1-3	ASRPPGQRNTIY
TRBV27	TRBD1	TRBJ1-1	ASSGDRVNTEAF
TRBV6-5	TRBD1	TRBJ1-1	ASSPRGPTEAF
TRBV20-1	NA	TRBJ2-3	SARDVADTQY
TRBV14	NA	TRBJ2-1	ASSQGPPASYDEQF